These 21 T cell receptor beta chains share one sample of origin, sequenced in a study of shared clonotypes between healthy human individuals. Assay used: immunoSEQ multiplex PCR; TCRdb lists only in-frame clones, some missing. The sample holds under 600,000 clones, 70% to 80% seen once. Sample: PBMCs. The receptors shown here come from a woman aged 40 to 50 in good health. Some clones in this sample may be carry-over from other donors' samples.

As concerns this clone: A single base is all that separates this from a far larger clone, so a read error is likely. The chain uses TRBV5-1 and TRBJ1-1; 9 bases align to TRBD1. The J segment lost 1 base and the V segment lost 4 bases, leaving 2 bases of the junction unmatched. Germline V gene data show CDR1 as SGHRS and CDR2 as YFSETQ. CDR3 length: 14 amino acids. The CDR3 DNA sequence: TGCGCCAGCAGCCAGACAGGGGGGAACACTGAAGCTTTCTTT. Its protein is CASSQTGGNTEAFF.

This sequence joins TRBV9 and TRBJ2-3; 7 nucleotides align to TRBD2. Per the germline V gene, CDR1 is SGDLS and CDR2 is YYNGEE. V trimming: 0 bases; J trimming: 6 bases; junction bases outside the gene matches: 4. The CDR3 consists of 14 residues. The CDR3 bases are TGTGCCAGCAGCGTAGATCCACTAGCGGATACGCAGTATTTT. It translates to CASSVDPLADTQYF.

CDR3 sequence: CASSPAVVGMNTEAFF. In DNA, the CDR3 is TGCGCCAGCAGCCCGGCGGTGGTGGGAATGAACACTGAAGCTTTCTTT. The chain carries TRBV5-1 and TRBJ1-1; D is undetermined. CDR3 length equals 16 residues. Between the trimmed V and J ends, which lost 4 bases and 0 bases, there was a span of 16 bases. Germline values: CDR1 SGHRS, CDR2 YFSETQ.

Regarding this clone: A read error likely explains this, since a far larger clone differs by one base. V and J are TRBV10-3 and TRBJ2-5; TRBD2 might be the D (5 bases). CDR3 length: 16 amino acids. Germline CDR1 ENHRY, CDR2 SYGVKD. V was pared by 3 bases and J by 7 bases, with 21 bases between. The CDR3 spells CAISEPRTGVARTQYF. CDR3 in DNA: TGTGCCATCAGTGAACCAAGAACCGGGGTAGCGAGGACCCAGTACTTC.

CDR3 protein: CASSLPPRDIQYF. The CDR3 nucleotides are TGTGCCAGCAGTTTACCCCCGAGGGACATTCAGTACTTC. The chain links TRBV28 to TRBJ2-4; weak D call: TRBD2 (5 bases). V was trimmed by 2 bases and J by 8 bases, leaving 10 bases between them. Germline V gene sequence: CDR1 MDHEN, CDR2 SYDVKM. The CDR3 has 13 residues.

This CDR3 is CASSLSGGPGYNEQFF. CDR3 sequence (DNA): TGTGCCAGCAGCTTATCGGGAGGGCCTGGATACAATGAGCAGTTCTTC. The chain uses TRBV7-3 and TRBJ2-1, with TRBD2 matching 8 bases. Germline V lookup: CDR1 SGHTA, CDR2 FQGTGA. V gave up 2 bases and J gave up 4 bases; unmatched junction bases: 7. The CDR3 is made up of 16 amino acids.

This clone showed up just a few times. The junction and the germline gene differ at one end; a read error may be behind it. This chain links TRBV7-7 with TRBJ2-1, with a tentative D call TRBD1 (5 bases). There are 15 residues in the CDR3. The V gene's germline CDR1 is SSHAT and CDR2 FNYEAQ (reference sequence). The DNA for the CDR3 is TGTGCTAGCAGCTTAGGAAGGGGCCTTGGGAATGAGCAGTTCTTC. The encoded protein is CASSLGRGLGNEQFF.

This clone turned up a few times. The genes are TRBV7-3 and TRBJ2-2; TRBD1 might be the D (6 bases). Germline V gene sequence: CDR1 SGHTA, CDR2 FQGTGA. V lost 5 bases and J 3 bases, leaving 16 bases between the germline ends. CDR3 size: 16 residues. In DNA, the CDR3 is TGTGCCAGCAGCCTCAATAGGGCAGGGGACACCGGGGAGCTGTTTTTT. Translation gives CASSLNRAGDTGELFF.

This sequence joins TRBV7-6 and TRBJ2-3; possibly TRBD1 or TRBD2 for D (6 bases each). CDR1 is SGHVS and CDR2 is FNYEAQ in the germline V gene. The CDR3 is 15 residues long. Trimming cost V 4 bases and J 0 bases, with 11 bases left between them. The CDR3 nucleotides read TGTGCCAGCAGCTCCGGGGGCAGAAGCACAGATACGCAGTATTTT. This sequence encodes CASSSGGRSTDTQYF.

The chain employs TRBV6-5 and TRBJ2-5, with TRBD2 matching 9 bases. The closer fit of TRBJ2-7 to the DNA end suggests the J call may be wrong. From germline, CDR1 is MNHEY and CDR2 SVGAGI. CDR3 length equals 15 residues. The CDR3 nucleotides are TGTGCCAGCAGTTATTCGCCTAGCGGGAACTACGAGCAGTACTTC. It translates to CASSYSPSGNYEQYF.

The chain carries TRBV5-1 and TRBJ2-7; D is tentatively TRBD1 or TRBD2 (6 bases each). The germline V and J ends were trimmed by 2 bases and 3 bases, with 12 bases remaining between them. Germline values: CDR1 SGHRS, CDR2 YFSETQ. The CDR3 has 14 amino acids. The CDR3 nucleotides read TGCGCCAGCAGCTTCGGGGGCCAAATCTACGAGCAGTACTTC. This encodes CASSFGGQIYEQYF.

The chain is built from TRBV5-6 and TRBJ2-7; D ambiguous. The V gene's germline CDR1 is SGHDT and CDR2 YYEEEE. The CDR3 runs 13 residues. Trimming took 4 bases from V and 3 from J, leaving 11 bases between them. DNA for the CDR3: TGTGCCAGCAGCCGTTCCCCCTACTACGAGCAGTACTTC. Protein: CASSRSPYYEQYF. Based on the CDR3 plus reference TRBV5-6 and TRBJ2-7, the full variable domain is DAGVTQSPTHLIKTRGQQVTLRCSPKSGHDTVSWYQQALGQGPQFIFQYYEEEERQRGNFPDRFSGHQFPNYSSELNVNALLLGDSALYLCASSRSPYYEQYFGPGTRLTVT.

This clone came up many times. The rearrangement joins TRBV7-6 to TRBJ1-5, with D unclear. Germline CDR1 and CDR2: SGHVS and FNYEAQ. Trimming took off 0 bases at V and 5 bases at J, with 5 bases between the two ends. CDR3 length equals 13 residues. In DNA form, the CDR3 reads TGTGCCAGCAGCTTAGCGGAGGATCAGCCCCAGCATTTT. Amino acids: CASSLAEDQPQHF.

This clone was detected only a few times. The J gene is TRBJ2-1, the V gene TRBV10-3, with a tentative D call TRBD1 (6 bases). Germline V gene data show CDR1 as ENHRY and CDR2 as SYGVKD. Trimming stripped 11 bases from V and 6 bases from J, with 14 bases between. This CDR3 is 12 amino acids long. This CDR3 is CALMGASNEQFF. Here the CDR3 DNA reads TGTGCCCTCATGGGGGCTAGCAATGAGCAGTTCTTC.

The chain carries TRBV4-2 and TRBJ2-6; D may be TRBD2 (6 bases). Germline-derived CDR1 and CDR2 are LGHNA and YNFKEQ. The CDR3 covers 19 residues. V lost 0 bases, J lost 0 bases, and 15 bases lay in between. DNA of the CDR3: TGTGCCAGCAGCCAAGATCCGCCGGGAGTCGGCTCTGGGGCCAACGTCCTGACTTTC. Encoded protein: CASSQDPPGVGSGANVLTF.

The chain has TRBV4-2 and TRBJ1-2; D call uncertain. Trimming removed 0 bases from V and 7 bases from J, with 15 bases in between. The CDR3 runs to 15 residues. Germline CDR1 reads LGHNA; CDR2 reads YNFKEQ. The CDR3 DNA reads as TGTGCCAGCAGCCAAGACCGACAAAACCCCAGTGGCTACACCTTC. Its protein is CASSQDRQNPSGYTF.

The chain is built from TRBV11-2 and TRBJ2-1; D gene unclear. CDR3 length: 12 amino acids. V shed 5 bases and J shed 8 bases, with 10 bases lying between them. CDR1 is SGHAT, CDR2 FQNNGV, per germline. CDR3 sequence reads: CASSPVGYEQFF. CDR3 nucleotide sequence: TGTGCCAGCAGCCCAGTGGGGTATGAGCAGTTCTTC.

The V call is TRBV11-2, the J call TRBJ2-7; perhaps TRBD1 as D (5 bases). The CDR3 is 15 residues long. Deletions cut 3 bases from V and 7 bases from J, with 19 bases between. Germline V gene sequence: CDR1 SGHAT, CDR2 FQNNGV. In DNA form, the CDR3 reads TGTGCCAGCAGCTTTAACAGCGCTAGGGGTATTGAGCAGTACTTC. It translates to CASSFNSARGIEQYF.

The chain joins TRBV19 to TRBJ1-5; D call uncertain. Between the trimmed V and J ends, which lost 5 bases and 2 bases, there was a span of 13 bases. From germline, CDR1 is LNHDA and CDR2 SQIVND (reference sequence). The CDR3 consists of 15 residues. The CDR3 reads CASSAHRSGNQPQHF. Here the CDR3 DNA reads TGTGCCAGTAGTGCCCATCGGTCGGGCAATCAGCCCCAGCATTTT.

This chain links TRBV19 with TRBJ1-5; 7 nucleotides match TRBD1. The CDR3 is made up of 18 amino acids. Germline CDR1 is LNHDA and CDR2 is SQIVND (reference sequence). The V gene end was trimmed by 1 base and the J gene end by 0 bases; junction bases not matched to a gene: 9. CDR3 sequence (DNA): TGTGCCAGTAGTATAGGCCAGGGGGTATTCTATAGCAATCAGCCCCAGCATTTT. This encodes CASSIGQGVFYSNQPQHF.

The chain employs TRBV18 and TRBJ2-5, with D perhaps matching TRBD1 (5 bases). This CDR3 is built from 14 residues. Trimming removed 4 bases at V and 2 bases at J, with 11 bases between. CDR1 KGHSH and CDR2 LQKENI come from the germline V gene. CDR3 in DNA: TGTGCCAGCTCACACAGACAGCGTCAAGAGACCCAGTACTTC. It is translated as CASSHRQRQETQYF.